Each of the 26 T cell receptor beta chains below was sequenced from the same sample in a study of Ad26.COV2.S vaccination and SARS-CoV-2 variants. Only in-frame clones appear in the TCRdb table, and some are missing; sequencing was by immunoSEQ multiplex PCR. The sample gives fewer than 500,000 clones, less than 95% of which show up once; roughly 3.9% is in the top ten. Described treatment: roughly 20 received Ad26.COV2.S at low or high dose, single or two shots; 5 received placebo; per-sample allocation not given. The investigators took samples on day 63 after the first vaccine or placebo injection. This material consisted of peripheral blood, taken in a trial of Ad26.COV2.S vaccine versus placebo. The receptors stem from a person between 18 and 65 years old who received the Ad26.COV2.S COVID-19 vaccine or a placebo.

The chain joins TRBV29-1 to TRBJ1-3; 9 positions match TRBD1. Germline V CDR1 and CDR2: SQVTM, ANQGSEA. J was trimmed by 8 bases and V by 4 bases; bases with no gene match: 18. The CDR3 sequence is 17 residues long. The CDR3 DNA reads TGCAGCGTTGCTAACCTTTACGGGACAGGGAAGGGAGACACCATATATTTT. The encoded protein is CSVANLYGTGKGDTIYF.

This chain joins TRBV6-5 and TRBJ2-1, with 10 bases fitting TRBD2. In germline, CDR1 is MNHEY, CDR2 SVGAGI. V dropped 6 bases and J dropped 7; count of bases not matched to a gene: 6. This CDR3 has 14 amino acids. As DNA, the CDR3 is TGTGCCAGCAGGCCTAGCGGGAGTCGGAATGAGCAGTTCTTC. Encoded protein: CASRPSGSRNEQFF.

The rearrangement links TRBV27 to TRBJ2-5, with 10 bases aligning to TRBD2. The ends lost 6 bases at V and 5 bases at J; junction bases unmatched: 12. Germline lookup yields CDR1 MNHEY and CDR2 SMNVEV (reference sequence). The CDR3 sequence is 16 residues long. In nucleotides, the CDR3 is TGTGCCAGCAGCCCTATCGGGGGACTAGCGTCGGAGACCCAGTACTTC. Protein sequence: CASSPIGGLASETQYF.

The V call is TRBV14, the J call TRBJ1-5; D gene uncertain. This CDR3 region has 12 residues. Trimming cost V 6 bases and J 8 bases, with 11 bases left between them. The germline gives CDR1 SGHDN, CDR2 FVKESK. As DNA, the CDR3 is TGTGCCAGCAGTCATGGGAGGGAGCCCCAGCATTTT. Its protein product is CASSHGREPQHF. The full variable domain, in which reference TRBV14 and TRBJ1-5 provide the parts outside the CDR3, is EAGVTQFPSHSVIEKGQTVTLRCDPISGHDNLYWYRRVMGKEIKFLLHFVKESKQDESGMPNNRFLAERTGGTYSTLKVQPAELEDSGVYFCASSHGREPQHFGDGTRLSIL.

The V and J genes are TRBV7-6 and TRBJ1-1; TRBD1 matches 9 bases. This CDR3 spans 14 amino acids. Germline CDR1 is SGHVS and CDR2 is FNYEAQ. Losses at the gene ends were 5 bases for V and 5 bases for J; bases not matched to a gene: 6. For the CDR3, the DNA is TGTGCCAGCAGCCCACAACAGGGGGCAACTGAAGCTTTCTTT. Translation gives CASSPQQGATEAFF. Based on the CDR3 plus reference TRBV7-6 and TRBJ1-1, the full variable domain is GAGVSQSPRYKVTKRGQDVALRCDPISGHVSLYWYRQALGQGPEFLTYFNYEAQQDKSGLPNDRFSAERPEGSISTLTIQRTEQRDSAMYRCASSPQQGATEAFFGQGTRLTVV.

The table lists this clone with a few counts. The DNA of the CDR3 is TGTGCCAGTAGTCCCGTTATGGGGGCCTACGAGCAGTACTTC. Translating it yields CASSPVMGAYEQYF. The J gene is TRBJ2-7, the V gene TRBV19; either TRBD1 or TRBD2 may fit D (5 bases each). The CDR3 is 14 residues long. The V end lost 5 bases, the J end lost 2 bases, and 13 bases lay between the germline ends. Per germline, CDR1 LNHDA and CDR2 SQIVND (reference sequence).

This clone came up once. The rearrangement links TRBV9 to TRBJ2-1, with D tentatively TRBD1 (5 bases). V was clipped by 3 bases and J by 8 bases, with 9 bases between them. Germline V gene data show CDR1 as SGDLS and CDR2 as YYNGEE. This CDR3 is 12 amino acids long. Here the CDR3 DNA reads TGTGCCAGCAGCGCTCCAGGGTATGAGCAGTTCTTC. Protein product: CASSAPGYEQFF.

The chain is built from TRBV28 and TRBJ1-2; a possible D gene is TRBD1 (6 bases). V gave up 2 bases and J gave up 0 bases, with 10 bases separating them. Per the germline V gene, CDR1 is MDHEN and CDR2 is SYDVKM. The CDR3 extends over 15 amino acids. CDR3 sequence: CASSLTGHANYGYTF. For the CDR3, the DNA is TGTGCCAGCAGTTTAACAGGGCATGCTAACTATGGCTACACCTTC.

This chain links TRBV18 with TRBJ2-7, with TRBD1 as a possible D gene (5 bases). Trimming took off 3 bases at V and 0 bases at J, with 12 bases between the two ends. CDR1 and CDR2 (germline): KGHSH, LQKENI. The CDR3 runs 15 residues. The CDR3 coding sequence is TGTGCCAGCTCACCGCTCCACAGGAGCTCCTACGAGCAGTACTTC. It translates to CASSPLHRSSYEQYF. Looking up the rest from reference TRBV18 and TRBJ2-7 gives the full variable domain: NAGVMQNPRHLVRRRGQEARLRCSPMKGHSHVYWYRQLPEEGLKFMVYLQKENIIDESGMPKERFSAEFPKEGPSILRIQQVVRGDSAAYFCASSPLHRSSYEQYFGPGTRLTVT.

The chain links TRBV10-3 to TRBJ1-1; TRBD1 aligns across 9 bases. Unmatched junction bases numbered 5, after V lost 6 bases and J lost 0 bases. Germline V gene data show CDR1 as ENHRY and CDR2 as SYGVKD. This CDR3 region has 15 residues. This chain's CDR3 is CAIRTQGAMNTEAFF. CDR3 in DNA: TGTGCCATCAGAACACAGGGGGCGATGAACACTGAAGCTTTCTTT.

This clone has just one count. The chain combines TRBV6-5 with TRBJ2-1, with 10 bases aligning to TRBD1. This CDR3 has 16 amino acids. The ends lost 4 bases at V and 7 bases at J; junction bases unmatched: 10. The germline V gene has CDR1 MNHEY and CDR2 SVGAGI. The CDR3 bases are TGTGCCAGCAGTTCCAGACAGGGGGCGGGGTTGAATGAGCAGTTCTTC. This sequence encodes CASSSRQGAGLNEQFF.

The gene calls are TRBV5-1 and TRBJ1-1, with D perhaps matching TRBD1 (5 bases). The CDR3 covers 15 residues. Germline V gene lookup returns CDR1 SGHRS and CDR2 YFSETQ. Deletions cut 4 bases from V and 0 bases from J, with 13 bases between. The CDR3 loop reads CASSAMGGMNTEAFF. CDR3 nucleotide sequence: TGCGCCAGCAGCGCCATGGGGGGAATGAACACTGAAGCTTTCTTT.

This clone occurred once. The V gene is TRBV28, the J gene TRBJ1-1; D unresolved. Germline CDR1 MDHEN, CDR2 SYDVKM. The CDR3 extends over 14 amino acids. The V end lost 3 bases, the J end lost 8 bases, and 16 bases lay between the germline ends. The CDR3 reads CASSFRVAIFEAFF. In DNA, the CDR3 is TGTGCCAGCAGTTTTAGGGTCGCGATTTTCGAAGCTTTCTTT.

The chain is built from TRBV28 and TRBJ2-3, with D possibly being TRBD1 or TRBD2 (6 bases each). V lost 3 bases and J 0 bases, leaving 10 bases between the germline ends. Germline V gene lookup returns CDR1 MDHEN and CDR2 SYDVKM. This CDR3 has 15 amino acids. CDR3 loop: CASSFGGGSTDTQYF. As DNA, the CDR3 is TGTGCCAGCAGTTTCGGGGGCGGGAGCACAGATACGCAGTATTTT.

The chain is built from TRBV29-1 and TRBJ1-2; no clear D. CDR1 SQVTM and CDR2 ANQGSEA come from the germline V gene. This CDR3 is built from 14 residues. V was shortened by 2 bases and J by 4 bases, with 14 bases between the two germline ends. Written as DNA, the CDR3 is TGCAGCGTTGAACCTCCGGGCCGGATCTATGGCTACACCTTC. Amino acids: CSVEPPGRIYGYTF.

This clone is a singleton in its sample. The chain links TRBV2 to TRBJ2-3; no firm D call. With 8 bases removed from V and 0 bases from J, the gap between germline ends came to 6 bases. The CDR3 runs to 12 residues. Germline CDR1 and CDR2: SNHLY and FYNNEI. CDR3 loop: CASAVSTDTQYF. The CDR3 DNA reads TGTGCCAGCGCGGTCAGCACAGATACGCAGTATTTT.

This clone was observed once. The genes are TRBV28 and TRBJ2-1; no firm D call. V was clipped by 8 bases and J by 6 bases, with 14 bases between them. This CDR3 spans 13 amino acids. Germline CDR1 is MDHEN and CDR2 is SYDVKM. In DNA form, the CDR3 reads TGTGCCAGCGGATACCGAGGAACCAATGAGCAGTTCTTC. Its translation: CASGYRGTNEQFF.

This chain uses TRBV18 with TRBJ2-2, with D possibly TRBD2 on 6 matching bases. V gave up 1 base and J gave up 1 base, with 10 bases separating them. Germline CDR1 KGHSH, CDR2 LQKENI. This CDR3 has 16 amino acids. The CDR3 DNA sequence: TGTGCCAGCTCACCACTTACGGGGGTGAACACCGGGGAGCTGTTTTTT. Its translation is CASSPLTGVNTGELFF.

The chain combines TRBV10-3 with TRBJ1-5; 7 nucleotides align to TRBD1. The V and J ends lost 0 bases and 2 bases, in that order; junction bases with no gene match: 1. The CDR3 is 15 residues long. Germline V lookup: CDR1 ENHRY, CDR2 SYGVKD. The CDR3 loop is CAISESTGGNQPQHF. In nucleotides, the CDR3 is TGTGCCATCAGTGAGTCCACAGGGGGCAATCAGCCCCAGCATTTT.

This chain connects TRBV15 to TRBJ2-6; TRBD1 matches 11 bases. The germline gives CDR1 LNHNV, CDR2 YYDKDF (reference sequence). V dropped 5 bases and J dropped 2; count of bases not matched to a gene: 5. The CDR3 loop spans 17 amino acids. The CDR3 nucleotides read TGTGCCACCAGCTCGGGACAGGGGGGCCCTGGGGCCAACGTCCTGACTTTC. Translating gives CATSSGQGGPGANVLTF.

The CDR3 here is CASSLTVGGGDSPLHF. The DNA for the CDR3 is TGTGCCAGCAGCCTTACCGTGGGCGGTGGGGATTCACCCCTCCACTTT. This rearrangement joins TRBV9 to TRBJ1-6; D remains unclear. The CDR3 sequence is 16 residues long. Deletions cut 4 bases from V and 8 bases from J, with 19 bases between. From germline, CDR1 is SGDLS and CDR2 YYNGEE.

The rearrangement joins TRBV5-4 to TRBJ2-2, with TRBD2 identical over 10 bases. Germline CDR1 and CDR2: SGHNT and YYREEE (reference sequence). V trimming: 3 bases; J trimming: 7 bases; junction bases outside the gene matches: 6. The CDR3 totals 15 residues. The CDR3 spells CASSSWTSGGGELFF. The CDR3 bases are TGTGCCAGCAGCTCCTGGACTAGCGGTGGCGGGGAGCTGTTTTTT.

The chain is built from TRBV6-2 or TRBV6-3 and TRBJ2-3; D call uncertain. CDR3 length equals 17 residues. V was pared by 4 bases and J by 4 bases, with 21 bases between. CDR1 is MNHEY and CDR2 is SVGEGT in the germline V gene. The DNA for the CDR3 is TGTGCCAGCAGTTCCTTCTCGGGCCACGGTCTTCCAGATACGCAGTATTTT. Encoded protein: CASSSFSGHGLPDTQYF.

The V call is TRBV7-3, the J call TRBJ2-3; the D is unclear. CDR3 length: 17 amino acids. CDR1 and CDR2 (germline): SGHTA, FQGTGA. With 1 base removed from V and 1 base from J, the gap between germline ends came to 15 bases. CDR3 residues: CASSLIGVSLGTDTQYF. The CDR3 region has the DNA TGTGCCAGCAGCTTAATTGGGGTCTCCCTAGGCACAGATACGCAGTATTTT.

This clone was detected once. This chain links TRBV11-3 with TRBJ2-7; D is perhaps TRBD1 or TRBD2 (6 bases each). V was clipped by 5 bases and J by 5 bases, with 13 bases between them. This CDR3 contains 13 residues. Germline V gene lookup returns CDR1 SGHNT and CDR2 YENEEA. The DNA for the CDR3 is TGTGCCAGCAGCCTCGGTAGGGGGGACGAGCAGTACTTC. This codes for CASSLGRGDEQYF.

The chain employs TRBV6-2 or TRBV6-3 and TRBJ1-5; TRBD1 might be the D (5 bases). The V end was cut by 2 bases, the J end by 9 bases, with 32 bases between. Germline-derived CDR1 and CDR2 are MNHEY and SVGEGT. The CDR3 loop spans 20 amino acids. The CDR3: CASSYNWWHGGSSPTVPQHF. The CDR3 DNA sequence: TGTGCCAGCAGTTACAATTGGTGGCACGGCGGCAGCTCACCGACAGTGCCCCAGCATTTT.